The T cell receptor beta chain under discussion was sequenced for a study of neurological immune-mediated disorders (dated 2019 in TCRdb). For the wider study: Among the approximately 34 multiple sclerosis patients, relapsing-remitting MS was present in roughly 30 and secondary progressive MS was present in 3. Peripheral blood TCR-beta repertoires from HTLV-I-associated myelopathy (HAM/TSP) patients, multiple sclerosis patients and healthy controls were compared by UMI-based sequencing. Alongside PBMC samples, the set of approximately 100 TCR-beta libraries contained longitudinal samples, technical triplicates, and paired CD4+ and CD8+ T-cell subsets that had been sorted. The cohort comprised some 71 subjects: about 14 HAM/TSP patients, some 34 multiple sclerosis patients and some 20 healthy controls. Here is what the overall study found, with its caveats: TCR clonal expansion was greatest in HAM/TSP patients and smallest in MS patients, who ranked below even healthy controls. Phylogenetic analysis grouped repertoires from 18 of 34 MS patients into a cluster of related CDR3 sequences, suggesting a possible repertoire-level signature. The MS cluster showed no association with clinical or MRI features, and the authors stated that larger cohorts are needed. No identical CDR3 amino acid sequences were shared among expanded clones across subjects, suggesting private TCR-beta repertoires in all groups.

Many counts were recorded for this clonotype. Its antigen is still unknown. Base-call qualities are not available, and no considerably larger clone is one nucleotide away. For the unsorted PBMC libraries, 2 million PBMCs were stored in RNAlater at -80 degrees C until RNA extraction and were used to generate the libraries. Multiple sclerosis patients were enrolled in a US clinical protocol evaluating disease progression by magnetic resonance imaging. Peripheral blood was subjected to Ficoll-Hypaque density gradient centrifugation to isolate PBMCs, which were then cryopreserved in liquid nitrogen. cDNA was synthesized by template-switch 5'RACE using a primer with a 10-nucleotide random unique molecular identifier that tagged each TCR transcript. Each sequencing run produced over 200 million TCR-beta sequences covering 15-18 subjects. The RNeasy kit was used to extract total RNA. The KAPA Real-time Library Amplification kit was used to amplify TCR-beta VDJ regions with primers targeting the TCR constant region and the 5'RACE anchor. Sample indexes and Illumina adaptors were added in a first PCR, after which library yield was increased in a second PCR. The roughly 650 bp TCR product was size-selected on a 2% E-gel SizeSelection system after Ampure bead purification. Library quality was checked on a Bioanalyzer, concentration was measured with Qubit, and libraries were quantified with the Kapa Library Quantification kit before pooling. Libraries were sequenced paired-end 2 x 150 bp on an Illumina HiSeq 2500. To increase sequence diversity, about 25-31% phiX was spiked into each library pool. As for how the authors treated the data: Quality-filtered reads were processed with the UMI-based MiGEC pipeline, and over 75% of raw TCR sequences were removed by the MiGEC pipeline during error correction. VDJ genes were aligned to IMGT germline references, and each clonotype was defined by a unique CDR3 amino acid sequence together with V-J genes. VDJtools evaluated clonal expansion, Shannon diversity and CDR3 relatedness (CalcPairwiseDistances, ClusterSamples); CLCbio workbench built phylogenetic trees. Using coefficient-of-variation modelling across technical triplicates, the study counted a clone as expanded if it had at least 8 unique UMIs. Using fastp trimming at Q25 and MiXCR clonotype assembly, TCRdb reanalyzed the public sequencing data and kept in-frame beta chains. Identical CDR3 protein sequences are pooled into one entry, listed with their most common genes and DNA. TCRdb's processing, not the authors', yielded these V and J calls. The sample yields around 64,000 distinct CDR3 sequences; 3% to 4% were counted once. The ten largest clones capture about 5.5% of the sample.

The V and J ends are trimmed by 6 bases and 2 bases, leaving 8 bases between them. Via the germline V gene (reference sequence), CDR1 is DFQATT and CDR2 SNEGSKA. The CDR3 sequence holds 13 residues, the cysteine and phenylalanine included. The CDR3 DNA has 39 bases and is translated from base 1. This receptor was identified in a woman in her forties or fifties with multiple sclerosis. Sequences were obtained from PBMCs. The V and J genes are TRBV20-1 and TRBJ2-6, with TRBD2 perhaps the D gene, on 6 matching bases. The CDR3 region has the sequence CSAGTPGANVLTF. The DNA is TGCAGTGCCGGGACTCCTGGGGCCAACGTCCTGACTTTC.